The 10 T cell receptor beta chains listed next were all sequenced from one sample in a study of T cell repertoires in cytomegalovirus infection. Antigens for these TCRs are unknown. MiXCR, run by TCRdb on the reads, gives a single entry per CDR3 protein. The sample lists about 110,000 distinct CDR3 sequences, under 30% occurring once. The sequenced sample was CD8+ T cells from cultured PBMCs, obtained from culture after CMV antigen stimulation. These receptors were obtained from a human donor in good health (CMV status not recorded). Some clones in this sample may be carry-over from other donors' samples.

This clonotype was seen repeatedly, ten times or more. V and J are TRBV5-6 and TRBJ2-3, with D perhaps TRBD1 or TRBD2 (6 bases each). The V and J ends lost 4 bases and 5 bases respectively, with 17 bases between them. Per germline, CDR1 SGHDT and CDR2 YYEEEE. The CDR3 contains 15 residues. CDR3: CASSLGGGPGDTQYF. DNA for the CDR3: TGTGCCAGCAGCCTTGGAGGGGGGCCCGGAGATACGCAGTATTTT.

This clonotype has only a few counts. The chain couples TRBV12-3 or TRBV12-4 to TRBJ1-1; 9 bases are shared with TRBD1. CDR3 length: 15 amino acids. V lost 4 bases to trimming and J lost 5 bases; unmatched junction nucleotides: 8. This CDR3 reads CASSYIQGADTEAFF. CDR3 nucleotide sequence: TGTGCCAGCAGTTATATACAGGGGGCGGATACTGAAGCTTTCTTT.

This rearrangement joins TRBV13 to TRBJ2-1, with 10 bases matching TRBD2. Per germline, CDR1 PRHDT and CDR2 FYEKMQ (reference sequence). This CDR3 comprises 14 residues. The V and J ends lost 6 bases and 7 bases, in that order; junction bases with no gene match: 6. The CDR3, as DNA: TGTGCCAGCAGAATACTAGCGGGGACAAATGAGCAGTTCTTC. It yields the protein CASRILAGTNEQFF.

The rearrangement uses TRBV7-9 and TRBJ1-1; D is ambiguous. V was pared by 1 base and J by 4 bases, with 7 bases between. The germline gives CDR1 SEHNR, CDR2 FQNEAQ (reference sequence). The CDR3 runs 13 residues. The chain's CDR3 is CASSLGQITEAFF. CDR3 sequence (DNA): TGTGCCAGCAGCTTAGGTCAGATCACTGAAGCTTTCTTT.

This clonotype was seen ten or more times. The rearrangement uses TRBV12-3 or TRBV12-4 and TRBJ1-1; D might be TRBD1 (6 bases). V was shortened by 6 bases and J by 5 bases, with 16 bases between the two germline ends. The CDR3 extends over 14 amino acids. This CDR3 reads CASRLKGGGTEAFF. The CDR3 bases are TGTGCCAGCAGGTTAAAAGGGGGAGGTACTGAAGCTTTCTTT.

Of note for this clonotype: This may come from a read error, since a much larger clone is one base off. The chain combines TRBV6-1 with TRBJ2-3; TRBD2 aligns across 7 bases. V was pared by 3 bases and J by 4 bases, with 7 bases of the junction left unmatched. The CDR3 is 15 amino acids. CDR1 and CDR2 (germline): MNHNS, SASEGT. The CDR3 nucleotides read TGTGCCAGCAGTGATTGGGGGGGGAAATCAGATACGCAGTATTTT. It codes for CASSDWGGKSDTQYF.

This CDR3 is CASRIQGRAQHF. The DNA of the CDR3 is TGTGCCAGCAGGATTCAGGGAAGAGCCCAGCATTTT. This chain links TRBV12-3 or TRBV12-4 with TRBJ1-5; D perhaps matches TRBD1 (5 bases). The CDR3 length is 12 residues. V was clipped by 6 bases and J by 11 bases, with 14 bases between them.

This clonotype was seen only a few times. The CDR3: CASRDNYGYTF. The DNA for the CDR3 is TGTGCCAGCAGGGATAACTATGGCTACACCTTC. V gene TRBV27 combines with J gene TRBJ1-2; the D is unclear. V shed 6 bases and J shed 1 base, with 3 bases lying between them. This CDR3 is 11 amino acids long. Germline V gene sequence: CDR1 MNHEY, CDR2 SMNVEV (reference sequence).

Many counts were recorded for this clonotype. This chain links TRBV4-1 with TRBJ1-4; D is possibly TRBD1 (5 bases). Per the germline V gene, CDR1 is MGHRA and CDR2 is YSYEKL. V was pared by 5 bases and J by 7 bases, with 14 bases between. This CDR3 is built from 14 residues. The CDR3 DNA follows: TGCGCCAGCAGCGAGGAGGGGCGCGGTGAAAAACTGTTTTTT. As protein: CASSEEGRGEKLFF.

This chain connects TRBV19 to TRBJ1-5, with 7 bases that match TRBD1. The CDR3 runs to 16 residues. Per the germline V gene, CDR1 is LNHDA and CDR2 is SQIVND (reference sequence). V trimming: 5 bases; J trimming: 5 bases; junction bases outside the gene matches: 12. CDR3 protein: CASSSLGQNTYQPQHF. The CDR3 DNA is TGTGCCAGTAGTTCCTTGGGACAGAACACTTATCAGCCCCAGCATTTT.